The following is a TCR beta chain sequence with its context. These data are taken from a study of blood T cell repertoires in COVID-19. The length of the CDR3 is 17 residues. V shed 1 base, J shed 5 bases, and the junction held 11 bases outside the gene matches. The V gene's germline CDR1 is MGHRA and CDR2 YSYEKL. The assay was immunoSEQ multiplex PCR, and TCRdb's table has in-frame clones only and misses some. The table records around 700,000 clones, 85% to 90% of them present only once. Source material: peripheral blood. The clonotype was recovered from a woman between 18 and 30 years old with acute or convalescent COVID-19. V is TRBV4-1 and J is TRBJ1-2; 9 positions match TRBD1. The CDR3 loop reads CASSQGYRTGDNYGYTF. CDR3 coding DNA: TGCGCCAGCAGCCAAGGGTATAGGACAGGGGATAATTATGGCTACACCTTC.